The 27 T cell receptor beta chains in this list originate from one sample, sequenced in a study of control samples from healthy donors and cancer patients. Profiling relied on immunoSEQ multiplex PCR, and the TCRdb table lists in-frame clones only, not all of them. The table shows roughly 120,000 clones, with roughly 90% occurring only once. Sequencing input: blood. Receptor source: a woman aged 45-59 years in good health.

The V call is TRBV7-8, the J call TRBJ1-2; the D is unclear. Trimming stripped 0 bases from V and 8 bases from J, with 13 bases between. The CDR3 loop spans 14 amino acids. Germline V gives CDR1 SGHVS, CDR2 FQNEAQ. The CDR3 reads CASSLAGNPGGYTF. Here the CDR3 DNA reads TGTGCCAGCAGCTTAGCGGGGAACCCTGGGGGCTACACCTTC.

The chain uses TRBV3-1 (or the pseudogene TRBV3-2) and TRBJ1-6; tentatively, D is TRBD1 (6 bases). The germline CDR1 and CDR2 sequences are LGHDT and YNNKEL (reference sequence). The length of the CDR3 is 14 residues. V lost 4 bases, J lost 7 bases, and 11 bases lay in between. CDR3 protein: CASSPLDSNSPLHF. DNA of the CDR3: TGTGCCAGCAGCCCGTTGGACAGCAATTCACCCCTCCACTTT.

The chain couples TRBV12-3 or TRBV12-4 to TRBJ1-1, with D uncertain. V lost 6 bases and J 2 bases, leaving 10 bases between the germline ends. The CDR3 totals 13 residues. The CDR3 DNA reads as TGTGCCAGCAGCCCCTTTTATAACACTGAAGCTTTCTTT. Translated: CASSPFYNTEAFF.

The chain carries TRBV27 and TRBJ2-5; 12 bases line up with TRBD2. Trimming at V came to 4 bases and at J to 3 bases, leaving 6 bases not matched to a gene. The germline gives CDR1 MNHEY, CDR2 SMNVEV (reference sequence). The CDR3 sequence is 16 residues long. The DNA for the CDR3 is TGTGCCAGCAGTTCCTGGACTAGCGGGGCTGAAGAGACCCAGTACTTC. Translated: CASSSWTSGAEETQYF.

The rearrangement uses TRBV7-7 and TRBJ1-4, with TRBD1 as a possible D gene (6 bases). The CDR3 contains 15 residues. The germline V gene has CDR1 SSHAT and CDR2 FNYEAQ (reference sequence). V was trimmed by 5 bases and J by 3 bases, leaving 13 bases between them. CDR3 in amino acids: CASSLLGGSNEKLFF. Written as DNA, the CDR3 is TGTGCCAGCAGCCTACTAGGGGGATCTAATGAAAAACTGTTTTTT.

This clone was seen only a few times. The V and J genes are TRBV2 and TRBJ1-5; no clear D gene. The length of the CDR3 is 15 residues. With 5 bases removed from V and 2 bases from J, the gap between germline ends came to 13 bases. Germline lookup yields CDR1 SNHLY and CDR2 FYNNEI. Here the CDR3 DNA reads TGTGCCAGCAGTCGTGACCCTCCGGGCAATCAGCCCCAGCATTTT. Protein: CASSRDPPGNQPQHF. The full variable domain, in which reference TRBV2 and TRBJ1-5 provide the parts outside the CDR3, is EPEVTQTPSHQVTQMGQEVILRCVPISNHLYFYWYRQILGQKVEFLVSFYNNEISEKSEIFDDQFSVERPDGSNFTLKIRSTKLEDSAMYFCASSRDPPGNQPQHFGDGTRLSIL.

The V call is TRBV6-4, the J call TRBJ1-1; D might be TRBD1 (5 bases). The CDR3 totals 14 residues. Per the germline V gene, CDR1 is MRHNA and CDR2 is SNTAGT. V was cut by 5 bases and J by 6 bases, with 16 bases left in between. The CDR3 bases are TGTGCCAGCAGTCCGACCCAGGGCGTCTCTGAAGCTTTCTTT. It yields the protein CASSPTQGVSEAFF.

The chain recombines TRBV28 with TRBJ1-1; D uncertain. The CDR3 consists of 12 residues. With 3 bases removed from V and 5 bases from J, the gap between germline ends came to 7 bases. The germline CDR1 and CDR2 sequences are MDHEN and SYDVKM. The CDR3 spells CASSFLRTEAFF. The CDR3 region has the DNA TGTGCCAGCAGTTTTTTGAGAACTGAAGCTTTCTTT.

The genes are TRBV7-7 and TRBJ2-1, with D unclear. Germline CDR1 reads SSHAT; CDR2 reads FNYEAQ (reference sequence). V was trimmed by 5 bases and J by 9 bases, leaving 11 bases between them. The CDR3 length is 12 residues. Here the CDR3 reads CASSAATGEQFF. The CDR3 bases are TGTGCCAGCAGCGCAGCTACGGGTGAGCAGTTCTTC.

V usage is TRBV27 and J usage is TRBJ1-2, with D unresolved. Per the germline V gene, CDR1 is MNHEY and CDR2 is SMNVEV (reference sequence). V shed 3 bases and J shed 4 bases, with 6 bases lying between them. This CDR3 is built from 12 residues. The CDR3 reads CASSLPGYGYTF. The CDR3, as DNA: TGTGCCAGCAGTTTGCCCGGCTATGGCTACACCTTC.

V gene TRBV4-1 combines with J gene TRBJ2-3; the D call may be TRBD1 or TRBD2 (6 bases each). Germline values: CDR1 MGHRA, CDR2 YSYEKL. V lost 0 bases, J lost 4 bases, and 11 bases lay in between. The CDR3 loop spans 15 amino acids. The CDR3 protein is CASSQDGRGADTQYF. For the CDR3, the DNA is TGCGCCAGCAGCCAAGATGGTAGGGGGGCAGATACGCAGTATTTT.

By frequency in the sample, this clone is medium-sized. The CDR3 bases are TGTGCCAGTAGCTTCCGGGAGGGAGGCAATCAGCCCCAGCATTTT. It specifies CASSFREGGNQPQHF. The chain couples TRBV19 to TRBJ1-5; D is uncertain. The CDR3 is 15 residues long. V lost 6 bases and J 2 bases, leaving 14 bases between the germline ends. CDR1 is LNHDA and CDR2 is SQIVND in the germline V gene (reference sequence).

This rearrangement joins TRBV3-1 (or the pseudogene TRBV3-2) to TRBJ1-4, with D unresolved. The CDR3 extends over 13 amino acids. V was trimmed by 5 bases and J by 7 bases, leaving 11 bases between them. CDR1 is LGHDT and CDR2 is YNNKEL in the germline V gene (reference sequence). Here the CDR3 reads CASSALTSEKLFF. The CDR3 DNA sequence: TGTGCCAGCAGCGCCTTAACAAGTGAAAAACTGTTTTTT.

The chain joins TRBV5-5 to TRBJ2-3; 7 bases fit TRBD1. The germline V gene encodes CDR1 SGHKS and CDR2 YYEKEE (reference sequence). This CDR3 is 16 amino acids long. The V gene end was trimmed by 4 bases and the J gene end by 3 bases; junction bases not matched to a gene: 11. CDR3 in amino acids: CASSPVGQTMTDTQYF. CDR3 sequence (DNA): TGTGCCAGCAGCCCGGTGGGACAGACCATGACAGATACGCAGTATTTT. Supplemented by reference TRBV5-5 and TRBJ2-3, the full variable domain reads DAGVTQSPTHLIKTRGQQVTLRCSPISGHKSVSWYQQVLGQGPQFIFQYYEKEERGRGNFPDRFSARQFPNYSSELNVNALLLGDSALYLCASSPVGQTMTDTQYFGPGTRLTVL.

A single count supports this clone. The chain couples TRBV18 to TRBJ1-2; D possibly corresponds to TRBD1 (6 bases). Germline CDR1 and CDR2: KGHSH and LQKENI. V shed 4 bases and J shed 4 bases, with 19 bases lying between them. The length of the CDR3 is 16 residues. In DNA, the CDR3 is TGTGCCAGCTCACTCCTCTACCGGACAGCAATCTATGGCTACACCTTC. This encodes CASSLLYRTAIYGYTF.

J is TRBJ1-5 and V is TRBV19; no clear D gene. This CDR3 has 12 residues. V shed 7 bases and J shed 4 bases, with 8 bases lying between them. The germline V gene encodes CDR1 LNHDA and CDR2 SQIVND (reference sequence). The CDR3 nucleotides read TGTGCCAGTATGGACTTAAATCAGCCCCAGCATTTT. Its translation is CASMDLNQPQHF.

The J gene is TRBJ2-5, the V gene TRBV4-2; D is uncertain. The CDR3 has 13 amino acids. CDR1 is LGHNA, CDR2 YNFKEQ, per germline. The V end was cut by 4 bases, the J end by 5 bases, with 11 bases between. CDR3 nucleotides: TGTGCCAGCAGCCCGACCCAAAGGGAGACCCAGTACTTC. Its translation: CASSPTQRETQYF.

V gene TRBV19 combines with J gene TRBJ1-1; D is possibly TRBD1 (5 bases). CDR1 and CDR2 (germline): LNHDA, SQIVND (reference sequence). CDR3 length: 16 amino acids. V was cut by 0 bases and J by 3 bases, with 14 bases left in between. The CDR3 DNA follows: TGTGCCAGTAGTATAGAAAGGGGCAGGAGGGACACTGAAGCTTTCTTT. Its protein product is CASSIERGRRDTEAFF.

This sequence joins TRBV27 and TRBJ2-3; possible D gene TRBD2, 6 bases. The germline CDR1 and CDR2 sequences are MNHEY and SMNVEV (reference sequence). Deletions cut 6 bases from V and 3 bases from J, with 16 bases between. The CDR3 contains 15 residues. The CDR3 coding sequence is TGTGCCAGCAGACGACGGGGGAGTGGGACAGATACGCAGTATTTT. The encoded protein is CASRRRGSGTDTQYF.

The chain recombines TRBV29-1 with TRBJ2-5; D is possibly TRBD1 (5 bases). This CDR3 region has 13 residues. In germline, CDR1 is SQVTM, CDR2 ANQGSEA. Trimming shortened V by 7 bases and J by 5 bases, and 17 bases separated the two germline ends. The CDR3 region is CSAEGQGLETQYF. CDR3 bases: TGCAGCGCCGAAGGGCAGGGTCTGGAGACCCAGTACTTC.

This chain links TRBV19 with TRBJ2-5, with D hard to call. The length of the CDR3 is 15 residues. Trimming stripped 3 bases from V and 2 bases from J, with 13 bases between. The germline CDR1 and CDR2 sequences are LNHDA and SQIVND (reference sequence). CDR3 sequence (DNA): TGTGCCAGTAGTATCCAGGCCCTGGAACAAGAGACCCAGTACTTC. This translates into CASSIQALEQETQYF.

V and J are TRBV7-8 and TRBJ1-3, with D unresolved. In germline, CDR1 is SGHVS, CDR2 FQNEAQ. The ends were cut back, 3 bases at V and 3 bases at J, with 3 bases in the middle. The CDR3 loop spans 12 amino acids. This chain's CDR3 is CASSLSGNTIYF. CDR3 DNA sequence: TGTGCCAGCAGCTTGAGTGGAAACACCATATATTTT.

The chain carries TRBV19 and TRBJ1-6; no reliable D call. Germline V gene data show CDR1 as LNHDA and CDR2 as SQIVND (reference sequence). Trimming left V 6 bases short and J 5 bases short, with 11 bases between. This CDR3 has 14 residues. The CDR3 nucleotides are TGTGCCAGTAGGAGGGAAAGGGATAATTCACCCCTCCACTTT. Protein product: CASRRERDNSPLHF.

The chain is built from TRBV18 and TRBJ1-1; possible D gene TRBD1, 5 bases. Looked up from germline, CDR1 is KGHSH and CDR2 is LQKENI. The V gene lost 3 bases and the J gene lost 10 bases, with 21 bases spanning the gap. This CDR3 region has 15 residues. In nucleotides, the CDR3 is TGTGCCAGCTCACCGAGAATACAGGATCTTGTCGGAGCTTTCTTT. Translating gives CASSPRIQDLVGAFF.

The J gene is TRBJ1-1, the V gene TRBV20-1, with D hard to call. The CDR3 totals 10 residues. The V gene lost 7 bases and the J gene lost 3 bases, with 6 bases spanning the gap. Germline lookup yields CDR1 DFQATT and CDR2 SNEGSKA (reference sequence). CDR3 protein: CSDRHTEAFF. Written as DNA, the CDR3 is TGCAGTGATCGGCACACTGAAGCTTTCTTT.

The chain has TRBV4-1 and TRBJ2-5; 9 bases map to TRBD2. Germline CDR1 and CDR2: MGHRA and YSYEKL. CDR3 size: 19 residues. Losses at the gene ends were 0 bases for V and 0 bases for J; bases not matched to a gene: 11. This CDR3 reads CASSQDRRGGAGNQETQYF. CDR3 nucleotides: TGCGCCAGCAGCCAAGATCGTCGCGGGGGGGCTGGGAACCAAGAGACCCAGTACTTC.

The chain has TRBV20-1 and TRBJ2-2; possibly TRBD2 for D (6 bases). This CDR3 spans 16 amino acids. V was pared by 3 bases and J by 5 bases, with 19 bases between. CDR1 and CDR2 (germline): DFQATT, SNEGSKA (reference sequence). The CDR3: CSASSAGWDKTGELFF. For the CDR3, the DNA is TGCAGTGCTAGTTCGGCGGGGTGGGATAAGACCGGGGAGCTGTTTTTT.